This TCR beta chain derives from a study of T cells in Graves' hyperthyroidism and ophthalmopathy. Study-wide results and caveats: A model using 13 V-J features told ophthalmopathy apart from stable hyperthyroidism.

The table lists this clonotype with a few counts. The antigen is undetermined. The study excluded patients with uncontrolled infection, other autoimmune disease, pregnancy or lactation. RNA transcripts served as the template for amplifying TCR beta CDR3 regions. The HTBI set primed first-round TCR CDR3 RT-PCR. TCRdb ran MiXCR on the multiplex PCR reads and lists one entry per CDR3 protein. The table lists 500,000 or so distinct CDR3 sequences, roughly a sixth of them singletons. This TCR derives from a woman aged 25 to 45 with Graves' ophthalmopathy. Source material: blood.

The CDR3 reads CASSPTGLAARETQYF. In nucleotides, the CDR3 is TGTGCCAGCAGCCCGACGGGACTAGCGGCCCGGGAGACCCAGTACTTC. The chain carries TRBV4-2 and TRBJ2-5, with 11 bases fitting TRBD2. V lost 4 bases, J lost 5 bases, and 9 bases stayed unmatched. The CDR3 is made up of 16 amino acids. Per the germline V gene, CDR1 is LGHNA and CDR2 is YNFKEQ.